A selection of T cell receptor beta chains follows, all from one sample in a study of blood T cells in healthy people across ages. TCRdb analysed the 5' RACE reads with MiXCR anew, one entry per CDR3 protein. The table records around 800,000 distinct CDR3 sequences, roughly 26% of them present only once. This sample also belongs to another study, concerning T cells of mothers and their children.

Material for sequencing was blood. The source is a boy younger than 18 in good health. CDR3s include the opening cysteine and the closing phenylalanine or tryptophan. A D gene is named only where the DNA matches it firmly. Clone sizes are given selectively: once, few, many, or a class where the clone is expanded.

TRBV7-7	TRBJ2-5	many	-	CASSPQSQETQYF	TGTGCCAGCAGCCCGCAATCCCAAGAGACCCAGTACTTC
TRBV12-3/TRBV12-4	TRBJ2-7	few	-	CASSRAGELYF	TGTGCCAGCAGCCGAGCCGGGGAGCTGTACTTC
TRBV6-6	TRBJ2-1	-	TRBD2	CASSGLAYNEQFF	TGTGCCAGCAGTGGACTAGCCTACAATGAGCAGTTCTTC
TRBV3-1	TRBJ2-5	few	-	CASSQMAAQETQYF	TGTGCCAGCAGCCAAATGGCAGCTCAAGAGACCCAGTACTTC
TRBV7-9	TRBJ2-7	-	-	CASGARPLNHEQYF	TGTGCCAGCGGCGCTAGACCCCTAAACCACGAGCAGTACTTC
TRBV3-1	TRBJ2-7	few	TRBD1	CASSVTGQGGGYEQYF	TGTGCCAGCAGCGTTACCGGACAGGGGGGAGGCTACGAGCAGTACTTC
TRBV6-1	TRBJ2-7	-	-	CASSEVGGGWGEQYF	TGTGCCAGCAGCGAAGTAGGGGGTGGCTGGGGCGAGCAGTACTTC
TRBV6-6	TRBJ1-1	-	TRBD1	CASRRPGTGEAFF	TGTGCCAGCAGACGTCCCGGGACAGGGGAAGCTTTCTTT
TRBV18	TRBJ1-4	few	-	CASSPPAGEKEKLFF	TGTGCCAGCTCACCACCGGCAGGGGAGAAAGAAAAACTGTTTTTT
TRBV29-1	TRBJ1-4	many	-	CSALPLGRQTTNEKLFF	TGCAGCGCTCTACCTCTGGGCAGGCAAACAACTAATGAAAAACTGTTTTTT
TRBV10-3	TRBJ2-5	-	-	CAISLRPEETQYF	TGTGCCATCTCTCTGAGGCCAGAAGAGACCCAGTACTTC
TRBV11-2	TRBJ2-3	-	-	CASSFGGGLSTDTQYF	TGTGCCAGCAGCTTCGGAGGGGGATTAAGCACAGATACGCAGTATTTT
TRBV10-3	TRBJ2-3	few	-	CAIRPDTDTQYF	TGTGCCATTCGACCCGACACAGATACGCAGTATTTT
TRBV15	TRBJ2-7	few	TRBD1	CATSDPGTGDSYEQYF	TGTGCCACCAGCGACCCCGGGACAGGGGACTCCTACGAGCAGTACTTC
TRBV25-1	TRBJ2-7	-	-	CASSGPGPFYEQYF	TGTGCCAGCAGTGGACCGGGGCCGTTCTACGAGCAGTACTTC
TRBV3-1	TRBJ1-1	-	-	CASSPQREGASGTEAFF	TGTGCCAGCAGCCCGCAGCGGGAGGGAGCGAGTGGGACTGAAGCTTTCTTT